This passage covers 2 T cell receptor beta chains from one sample sequenced in a study of blood T cell repertoires in COVID-19. The data were produced by immunoSEQ multiplex PCR, yet TCRdb's version contains in-frame clones alone and is incomplete. Among fewer than 100,000 clones listed, roughly 89% were seen once. Specimen: peripheral blood. The source is a woman between 45 and 60 years old in a cohort sampled during active COVID-19.

The chain links TRBV5-1 to TRBJ2-1; possible D gene TRBD1, 6 bases. The CDR3 is 13 amino acids. V was pared by 2 bases and J by 4 bases, with 7 bases between. Germline loops: CDR1 SGHRS, CDR2 YFSETQ. CDR3 amino acids: CASSFDRYNEQFF. The CDR3 DNA is TGCGCCAGCAGCTTCGACAGGTACAATGAGCAGTTCTTC.

The chain is built from TRBV7-3 and TRBJ2-1; TRBD1 matches at 8 bases. Losses at the gene ends were 4 bases for V and 5 bases for J; bases not matched to a gene: 10. Germline V gene lookup returns CDR1 SGHTA and CDR2 FQGTGA. The CDR3 contains 16 residues. CDR3 loop: CASSSRGRDRHNEQFF. The CDR3 region has the DNA TGTGCCAGCAGCTCCCGGGGGCGGGACAGGCACAATGAGCAGTTCTTC.